This T cell receptor (beta chain) was retrieved from a study of regulatory T cells in long-lasting Graves disease. In this sample, this clonotype turned up many times. As for time point: newly diagnosed GD, antithyroid drugs for less than 3 months. There was RNA extracted from PBMCs, and the TCR library was made from it. The CDR3 totals 16 residues. The ends were cut back, 3 bases at V and 3 bases at J, with 15 bases in the middle. Germline CDR1 and CDR2: MNHGY and SVAAGI. Arm-PCR of CDR3 regions and iRepertoire HTBI primers were the basis on which TCR beta libraries were built. Each CDR3 protein gets one entry after TCRdb re-called the multiplex PCR reads with MiXCR. The repertoire holds 450,000 to 600,000 distinct CDR3 sequences, with around 15% as singletons. This sample was shared with a second study, whose subject was T cells in Graves' hyperthyroidism and ophthalmopathy.

The input for sequencing was peripheral blood mononuclear cells (PBMCs), taken at new diagnosis, from a patient treated with antithyroid drugs. The chain is built from TRBV6-9 and TRBJ2-1; D possibly corresponds to TRBD2 (6 bases). The receptor was isolated from a man aged 35 to 55 with Graves disease. The CDR3 loop is CASSYGVSGLYNEQFF. The CDR3, as DNA: TGTGCCAGCAGTTACGGTGTTAGCGGCCTCTACAATGAGCAGTTCTTC.